This TCR beta chain was sequenced during a study of blood T cell repertoires in COVID-19. Study-wide background: Material from acute and convalescent COVID-19 was sourced from the United States, Italy and Spain. The cDNA or gDNA used as material had been derived from T cells, B-cell-depleted T cells, or PBMCs.

The length of the CDR3 is 16 residues. CDR1 SGHNT and CDR2 YYREEE come from the germline V gene (reference sequence). Trimming left V 0 bases short and J 5 bases short, with 14 bases between. Seattle participants joined during active infection and were tracked over time. This table comes from immunoSEQ multiplex PCR, and its TCRdb copy is limited to in-frame clones, with some not included. The top ten clones hold 11% of a sample with about 230,000 clones, 86% of them seen once. The chain is built from TRBV5-4 and TRBJ2-2; no definite D call. Sequencing was performed on peripheral blood. This clonotype was sampled from a man over 45 with COVID-19, enrolled during active disease. The DNA for the CDR3 is TGTGCCAGCAGCTTGGGAAGTCCGCAACTGACCGGGGAGCTGTTTTTT. It specifies CASSLGSPQLTGELFF.